This T cell receptor (beta chain) was found in a study of blood T cell repertoires in COVID-19. The CDR3 spans 17 residues. V gave up 0 bases and J gave up 3 bases; unmatched junction bases: 5. In germline, CDR1 is KGHSH, CDR2 LQKENI. The assay was immunoSEQ multiplex PCR, and TCRdb's table has in-frame clones only and misses some. The table records some 180,000 clones, more than 80% of them present only once. The sample comprised PBMCs or T cells enriched from blood (not recorded which). The receptor was isolated from a man in his forties or fifties who had recovered from COVID-19. The chain is built from TRBV18 and TRBJ1-6; 7 bases are a match to TRBD1. CDR3 bases: TGTGCCAGCTCACCACCCGGGACAGCGGACTATAATTCACCCCTCCACTTT. Translating gives CASSPPGTADYNSPLHF.